Detailed here is one TCR beta chain. Its antigen is not identified. This entry belongs to a study of T cells in localized non-small cell lung cancer. Study-wide results and limits: Adjacent lung exhibited a median of about 50 among the 100 most abundant tumor clones. Longer overall survival accompanied higher blood T cell density.

Profiled with immunoSEQ multiplex PCR; TCRdb holds only in-frame clones, not every one. The sample has about 40,000 clones, around 88% seen once; the top ten hold 5% to 7%. The germline CDR1 and CDR2 sequences are MNHEY and SMNVEV (reference sequence). The length of the CDR3 is 13 residues. Between the trimmed V and J ends, which lost 5 bases and 1 base, there was a span of 8 bases. The chain employs TRBV27 and TRBJ2-5; D is unclear. The sequenced sample was peripheral blood, obtained before any cancer treatment. The clonotype originates from a man aged 35 to 69 with stage I lung adenocarcinoma. CDR3 in DNA: TGTGCCAGCAGTCCCATCCGCCAAGAGACCCAGTACTTC. Its protein is CASSPIRQETQYF.